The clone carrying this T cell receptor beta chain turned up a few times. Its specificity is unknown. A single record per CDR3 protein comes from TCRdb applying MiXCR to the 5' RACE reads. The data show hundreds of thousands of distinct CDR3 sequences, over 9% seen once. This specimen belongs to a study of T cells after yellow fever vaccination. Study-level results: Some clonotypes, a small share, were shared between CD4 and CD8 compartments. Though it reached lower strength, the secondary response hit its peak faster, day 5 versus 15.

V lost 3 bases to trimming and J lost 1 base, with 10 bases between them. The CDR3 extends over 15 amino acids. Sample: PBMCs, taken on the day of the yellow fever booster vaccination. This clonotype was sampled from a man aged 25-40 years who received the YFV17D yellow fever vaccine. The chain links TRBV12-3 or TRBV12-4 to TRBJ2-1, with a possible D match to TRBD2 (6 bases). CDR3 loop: CASSLIRGSYNEQFF. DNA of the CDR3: TGTGCCAGCAGTTTGATCCGGGGGTCCTACAATGAGCAGTTCTTC.